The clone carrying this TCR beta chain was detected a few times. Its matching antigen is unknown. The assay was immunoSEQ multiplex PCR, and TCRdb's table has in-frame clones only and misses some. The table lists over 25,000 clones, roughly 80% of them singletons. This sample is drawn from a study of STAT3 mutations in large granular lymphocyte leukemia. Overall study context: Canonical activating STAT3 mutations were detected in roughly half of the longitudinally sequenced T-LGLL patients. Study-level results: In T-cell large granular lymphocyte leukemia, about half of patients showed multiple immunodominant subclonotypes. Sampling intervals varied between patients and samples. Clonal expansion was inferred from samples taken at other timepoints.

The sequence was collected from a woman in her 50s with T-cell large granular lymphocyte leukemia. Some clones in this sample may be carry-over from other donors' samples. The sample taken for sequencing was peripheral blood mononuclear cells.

CDR3 sequence (DNA): TGTGCCAGCAGTGCCCGCGGCTACACCTTC. Amino acids: CASSARGYTF. V and J are TRBV6-1 and TRBJ1-2; D is ambiguous. Trimming pared 4 bases from V and 8 bases from J, leaving 5 bases between. The CDR3 contains 10 residues. The germline V gene encodes CDR1 MNHNS and CDR2 SASEGT.